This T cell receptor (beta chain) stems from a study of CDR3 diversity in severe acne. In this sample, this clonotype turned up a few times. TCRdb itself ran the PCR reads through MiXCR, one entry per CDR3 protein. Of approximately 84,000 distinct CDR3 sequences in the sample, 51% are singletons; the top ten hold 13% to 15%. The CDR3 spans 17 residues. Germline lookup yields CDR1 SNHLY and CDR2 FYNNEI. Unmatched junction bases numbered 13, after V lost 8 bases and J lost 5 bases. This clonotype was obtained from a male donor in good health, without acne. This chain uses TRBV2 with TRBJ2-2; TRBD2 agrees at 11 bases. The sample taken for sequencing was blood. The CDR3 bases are TGTGCCAGCTCCCCGAGTAGCGGGAGGGCCGGGACCGGGGAGCTGTTTTTT. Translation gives CASSPSSGRAGTGELFF.